These 2 T cell receptor beta chains share one sample of origin, sequenced in a study of blood T cell repertoires in COVID-19. Profiling relied on immunoSEQ multiplex PCR, and the TCRdb table lists in-frame clones only, not all of them. The table includes tens of thousands of clones, under 90% detected once. Specimen: peripheral blood. The receptors stem from a man in his sixties with COVID-19, enrolled during active disease.

V usage is TRBV6-2 or TRBV6-3 and J usage is TRBJ1-5; weak D call: TRBD1 (6 bases). The germline gives CDR1 MNHEY, CDR2 SVGEGT. This CDR3 spans 14 amino acids. Trimming shortened V by 0 bases and J by 6 bases, and 9 bases separated the two germline ends. CDR3 region: CASSYSGGPQPQHF. For the CDR3, the DNA is TGTGCCAGCAGTTACTCGGGGGGGCCTCAGCCCCAGCATTTT.

This chain joins TRBV2 and TRBJ1-5; D not resolved. Trimming stripped 0 bases from V and 7 bases from J, with 7 bases between. Germline V lookup: CDR1 SNHLY, CDR2 FYNNEI. CDR3 size: 13 residues. The CDR3 sequence is CASSEARLQPQHF. The CDR3 DNA reads TGTGCCAGCAGTGAAGCGAGACTCCAGCCCCAGCATTTT.